This entry lists 2 T cell receptor beta chains sequenced from one sample in a study of T-cell reconstitution after alpha-beta-depleted transplantation in children. Unique molecular identifiers were used in preparing the TCRbeta library. TCRdb re-derived calls from the PCR reads in MiXCR, one entry per CDR3 protein. The sample lists roughly 590,000 distinct CDR3 sequences, 16% occurring once. Here the sequenced sample was PBMCs from the stem cell graft donor, taken from the stem cell graft. Receptors originate from a human donor who donated a stem cell graft to a child with acute myeloid leukemia.

This clonotype has just a few counts. V usage is TRBV20-1 and J usage is TRBJ2-3; possibly TRBD2 for D (6 bases). This CDR3 spans 12 amino acids. Germline V CDR1 and CDR2: DFQATT, SNEGSKA (reference sequence). Trimming removed 6 bases from V and 4 bases from J, with 11 bases in between. CDR3 protein: CSARGVADTQYF. The CDR3, as DNA: TGCAGTGCCCGCGGGGTTGCAGATACGCAGTATTTT.

This clonotype was seen repeatedly, ten times or more. The gene calls are TRBV20-1 and TRBJ2-1; no reliable D call. Germline CDR1 DFQATT, CDR2 SNEGSKA (reference sequence). The V gene lost 4 bases and the J gene lost 8 bases, with 15 bases spanning the gap. This CDR3 has 13 residues. The CDR3 is CSAKTPVGDEQFF. In DNA form, the CDR3 reads TGCAGTGCTAAAACCCCGGTTGGCGATGAGCAGTTCTTC.